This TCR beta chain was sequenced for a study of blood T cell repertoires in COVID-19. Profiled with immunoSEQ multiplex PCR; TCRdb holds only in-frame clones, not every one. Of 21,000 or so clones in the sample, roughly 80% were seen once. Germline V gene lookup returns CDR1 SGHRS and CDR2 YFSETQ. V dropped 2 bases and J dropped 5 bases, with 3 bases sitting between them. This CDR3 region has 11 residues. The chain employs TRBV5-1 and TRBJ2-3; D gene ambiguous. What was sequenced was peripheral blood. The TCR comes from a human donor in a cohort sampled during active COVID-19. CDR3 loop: CASSFQDTQYF. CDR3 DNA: TGCGCCAGCAGCTTTCAAGATACGCAGTATTTT.